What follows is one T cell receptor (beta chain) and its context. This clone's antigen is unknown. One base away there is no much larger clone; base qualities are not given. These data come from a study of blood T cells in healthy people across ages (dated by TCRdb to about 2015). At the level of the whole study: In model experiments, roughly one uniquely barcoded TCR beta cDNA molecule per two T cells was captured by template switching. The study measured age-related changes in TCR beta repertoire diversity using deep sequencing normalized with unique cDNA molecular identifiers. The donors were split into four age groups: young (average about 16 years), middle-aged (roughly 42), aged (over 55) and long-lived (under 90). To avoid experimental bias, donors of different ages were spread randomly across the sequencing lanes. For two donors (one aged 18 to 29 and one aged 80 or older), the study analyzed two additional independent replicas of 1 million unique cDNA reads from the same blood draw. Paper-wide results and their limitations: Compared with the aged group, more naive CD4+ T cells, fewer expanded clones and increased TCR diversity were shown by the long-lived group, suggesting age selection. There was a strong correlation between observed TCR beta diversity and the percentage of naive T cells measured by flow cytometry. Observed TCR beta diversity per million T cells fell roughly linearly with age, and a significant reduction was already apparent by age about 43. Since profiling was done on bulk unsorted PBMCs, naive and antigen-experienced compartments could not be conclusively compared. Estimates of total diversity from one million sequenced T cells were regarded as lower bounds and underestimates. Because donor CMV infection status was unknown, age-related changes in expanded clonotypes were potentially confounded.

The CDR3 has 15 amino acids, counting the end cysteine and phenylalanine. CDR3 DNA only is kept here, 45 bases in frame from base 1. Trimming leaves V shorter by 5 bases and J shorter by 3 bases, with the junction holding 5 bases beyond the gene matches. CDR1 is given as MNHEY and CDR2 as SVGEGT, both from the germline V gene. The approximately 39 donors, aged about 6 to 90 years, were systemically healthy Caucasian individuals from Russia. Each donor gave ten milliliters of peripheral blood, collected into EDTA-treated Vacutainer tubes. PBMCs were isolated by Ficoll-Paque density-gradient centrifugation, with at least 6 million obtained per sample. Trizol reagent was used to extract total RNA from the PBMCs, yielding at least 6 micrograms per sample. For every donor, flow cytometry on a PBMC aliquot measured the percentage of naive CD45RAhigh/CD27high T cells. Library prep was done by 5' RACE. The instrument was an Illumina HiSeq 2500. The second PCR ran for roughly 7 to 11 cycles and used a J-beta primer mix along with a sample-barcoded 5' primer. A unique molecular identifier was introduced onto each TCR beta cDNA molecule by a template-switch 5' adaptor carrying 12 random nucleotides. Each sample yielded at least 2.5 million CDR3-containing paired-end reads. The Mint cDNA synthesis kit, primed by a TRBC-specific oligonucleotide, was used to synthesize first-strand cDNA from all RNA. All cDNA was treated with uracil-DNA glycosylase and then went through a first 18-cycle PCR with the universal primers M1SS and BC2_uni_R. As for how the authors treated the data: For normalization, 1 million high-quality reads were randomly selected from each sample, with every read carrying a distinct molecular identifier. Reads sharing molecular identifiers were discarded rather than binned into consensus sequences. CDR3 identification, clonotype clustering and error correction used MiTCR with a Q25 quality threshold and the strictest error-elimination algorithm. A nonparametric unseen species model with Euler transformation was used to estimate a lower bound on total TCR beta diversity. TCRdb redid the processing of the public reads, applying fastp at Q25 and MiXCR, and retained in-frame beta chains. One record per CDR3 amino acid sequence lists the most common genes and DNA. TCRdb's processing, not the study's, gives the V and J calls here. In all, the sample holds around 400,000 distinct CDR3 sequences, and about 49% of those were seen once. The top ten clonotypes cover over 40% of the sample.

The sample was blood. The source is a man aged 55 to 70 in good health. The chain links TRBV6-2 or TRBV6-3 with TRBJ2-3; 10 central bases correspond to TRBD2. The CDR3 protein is CASSTTSGATDTQYF. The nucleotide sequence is TGTGCCAGCAGTACCACTAGCGGGGCAACAGATACGCAGTATTTT.